This TCR beta chain came from a study of cytomegalovirus exposure and HLA in healthy donors. Study-level results: Three of the chains that were CMV-associated were confirmed in vitro to be specific for CMV antigens.

For this clone: Its antigen is unknown. One junction end disagrees with the germline gene, perhaps due to a read error.

The CDR3 totals 16 residues. Per the germline V gene, CDR1 is MNHNS and CDR2 is SASEGT. 60 Vbeta and 13 Jbeta primers were used in PCR. Some clones are missing from TCRdb's copy, which holds only in-frame ones; the method was immunoSEQ multiplex PCR. The repertoire has approximately 170,000 clones, around 68% of them found once; the top ten carry roughly 1.4%. The clonotype was recovered from a man aged 50 to 59 in good health and CMV-seronegative. The chain joins TRBV6-1 to TRBJ1-2; D remains unclear. Sample: PBMCs. CDR3 residues: CAGSESLFFRIYGYTF. DNA of the CDR3: TGTGCCGGCAGTGAAAGCCTGTTCTTCAGGATCTATGGCTACACCTTC.